This is a list of T cell receptor beta chains from one sample in a study of blood T cells in healthy people across ages. MiXCR, run by TCRdb on the 5' RACE reads, gives a single entry per CDR3 protein. The sample consists of fewer than 900,000 distinct CDR3 sequences, roughly 43% of them appearing once. The sequenced sample consisted of blood. The receptor source for this set is a woman in her sixties or seventies in good health. Both conserved end residues are part of each CDR3. Fields, in order: CDR3 protein, CDR3 length, V gene.

CDR3: CASSPGREKLFF
length: 12
V: TRBV7-2

CDR3: CASRMVGSRDTQYF
length: 14
V: TRBV7-2

CDR3: CATGPSTDTQYF
length: 12
V: TRBV18

CDR3: CATNRPYEQYF
length: 11
V: TRBV24-1

CDR3: CASGGTAVNTEAFF
length: 14
V: TRBV2

CDR3: CSATRQGPNTEAFF
length: 14
V: TRBV20-1

CDR3: CASSSQGTGVMYEQYF
length: 16
V: TRBV28

CDR3: CASSYPGSGRGGETQYF
length: 17
V: TRBV6-5

CDR3: CASSVRTGGDEKLFF
length: 15
V: TRBV25-1

CDR3: CAGSGTGGVNTEAFF
length: 15
V: TRBV12-3/TRBV12-4

CDR3: CACSLKYEQYF
length: 11
V: TRBV28

CDR3: CASSLEEASGNTIYF
length: 15
V: TRBV7-8

CDR3: CSARGNFYEQYF
length: 12
V: TRBV20-1

CDR3: CASSLFMAGGINEQFF
length: 16
V: TRBV7-6

CDR3: CASSSRGDTTYEQYF
length: 15
V: TRBV11-2

CDR3: CASSPLGGVGTDTQYF
length: 16
V: TRBV7-2

CDR3: CARPGQGLYEQYF
length: 13
V: TRBV2

CDR3: CAWSGQGDGEKLFF
length: 14
V: TRBV30

CDR3: CAISERSGPYNEQFF
length: 15
V: TRBV10-3

CDR3: CASSRDNLNTEAFF
length: 14
V: TRBV11-3

CDR3: CASSFRQGYSNQPQHF
length: 16
V: TRBV5-1

CDR3: CASSYLALPFTGELFF
length: 16
V: TRBV6-5

CDR3: CASTDLKAEGYEQYF
length: 15
V: TRBV27

CDR3: CASGSGTSANIQYF
length: 14
V: TRBV12-3/TRBV12-4

CDR3: CASSNAGVYEQYF
length: 13
V: TRBV7-9

CDR3: CSARGDRGQGYEQYF
length: 15
V: TRBV20-1

CDR3: CASLDLTFYEQYF
length: 13
V: TRBV6-2/TRBV6-3

CDR3: CASNPTGWGTDTQYF
length: 15
V: TRBV5-1

CDR3: CASGEDRGQGELFF
length: 14
V: TRBV5-1

CDR3: CASSLDLRETYEGYF
length: 15
V: TRBV18

CDR3: CASSLRGGAGEQYF
length: 14
V: TRBV28

CDR3: CASSQRGGDPTDTQYF
length: 16
V: TRBV4-1

CDR3: CASSLGVGGGTETQYF
length: 16
V: TRBV7-8

CDR3: CASGTDRGGDGYTF
length: 14
V: TRBV6-5

CDR3: CASSLWGGESSYEQYF
length: 16
V: TRBV7-9

CDR3: CASRGRQTYGYTF
length: 13
V: TRBV2

CDR3: CASSARDDQFF
length: 11
V: TRBV11-3

CDR3: CASSAEGFLPEQYF
length: 14
V: TRBV2

CDR3: CASTLGGGGEQFF
length: 13
V: TRBV6-6

CDR3: CASSYSGLAGGPQTDTQYF
length: 19
V: TRBV6-5

CDR3: CAIGPDGYTF
length: 10
V: TRBV10-3

CDR3: CASSLYAGGEETQYF
length: 15
V: TRBV7-2

CDR3: CASSDSGLADNEQFF
length: 15
V: TRBV6-2/TRBV6-3

CDR3: CASSQRGSLGGGSPHIYNEQFF
length: 22
V: TRBV4-3

CDR3: CASSVQETQYF
length: 11
V: TRBV18

CDR3: CASSFTREQYF
length: 11
V: TRBV27

CDR3: CASSLETSSTFF
length: 12
V: TRBV7-2

CDR3: CSARRWPEFNEQYF
length: 14
V: TRBV20-1

CDR3: CSATQGGQGIGGYTF
length: 15
V: TRBV20-1